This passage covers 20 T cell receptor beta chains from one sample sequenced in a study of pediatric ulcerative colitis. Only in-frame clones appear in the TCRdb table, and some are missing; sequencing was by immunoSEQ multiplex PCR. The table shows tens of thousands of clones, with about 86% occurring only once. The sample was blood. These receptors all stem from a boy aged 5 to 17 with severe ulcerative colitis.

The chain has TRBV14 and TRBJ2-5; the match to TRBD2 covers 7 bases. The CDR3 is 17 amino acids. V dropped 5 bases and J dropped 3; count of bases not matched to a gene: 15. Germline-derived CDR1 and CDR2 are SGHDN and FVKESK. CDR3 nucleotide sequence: TGTGCCAGCAGCACCCTCGCTTTCAGCGGGACCAAAGAGACCCAGTACTTC. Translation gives CASSTLAFSGTKETQYF. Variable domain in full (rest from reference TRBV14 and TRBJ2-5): EAGVTQFPSHSVIEKGQTVTLRCDPISGHDNLYWYRRVMGKEIKFLLHFVKESKQDESGMPNNRFLAERTGGTYSTLKVQPAELEDSGVYFCASSTLAFSGTKETQYFGPGTRLLVL.

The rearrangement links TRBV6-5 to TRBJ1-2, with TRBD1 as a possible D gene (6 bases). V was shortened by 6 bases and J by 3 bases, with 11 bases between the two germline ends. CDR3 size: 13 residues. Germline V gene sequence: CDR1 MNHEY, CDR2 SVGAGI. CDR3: CASRDRIYYGYTF. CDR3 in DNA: TGTGCCAGCAGGGACAGAATTTACTATGGCTACACCTTC.

CDR3 DNA: TGTGCCAGCAGCAGAGGGATTTACACTGAAGCTTTCTTT. It is translated as CASSRGIYTEAFF. The rearrangement joins TRBV6-1 to TRBJ1-1; D not resolved. This CDR3 contains 13 residues. Germline CDR1 and CDR2: MNHNS and SASEGT. The ends were cut back, 6 bases at V and 3 bases at J, with 11 bases in the middle.

CDR3 sequence (DNA): TGTGCCAGCAGCTCTCCAGCCACCGATACGCAGTATTTT. It yields the protein CASSSPATDTQYF. This rearrangement joins TRBV5-6 to TRBJ2-3, with D unresolved. Trimming removed 3 bases from V and 6 bases from J, with 11 bases in between. Germline CDR1 SGHDT, CDR2 YYEEEE. The CDR3 consists of 13 residues.

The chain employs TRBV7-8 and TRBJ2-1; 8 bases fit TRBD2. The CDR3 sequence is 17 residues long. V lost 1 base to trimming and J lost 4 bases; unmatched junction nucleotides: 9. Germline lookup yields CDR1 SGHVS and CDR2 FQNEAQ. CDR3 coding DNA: TGTGCCAGCAGCTTAGGAGTAGTTAGCGGGACATACAATGAGCAGTTCTTC. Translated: CASSLGVVSGTYNEQFF.

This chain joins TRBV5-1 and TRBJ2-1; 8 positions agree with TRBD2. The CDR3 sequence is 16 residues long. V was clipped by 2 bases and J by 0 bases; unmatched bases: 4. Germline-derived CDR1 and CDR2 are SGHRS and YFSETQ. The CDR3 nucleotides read TGCGCCAGCAGCTTCGATAGCGGGACCTCCTACAATGAGCAGTTCTTC. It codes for CASSFDSGTSYNEQFF.

Here the CDR3 reads CASSDQTGSKSYEQYF. The CDR3 nucleotides read TGTGCCAGCAGTGACCAGACAGGGTCAAAGAGTTACGAGCAGTACTTC. The genes are TRBV25-1 and TRBJ2-7, with 7 bases matching TRBD1. J was trimmed by 4 bases and V by 3 bases; bases with no gene match: 12. This CDR3 has 16 amino acids. Per germline, CDR1 MGHDK and CDR2 SYGVNS.

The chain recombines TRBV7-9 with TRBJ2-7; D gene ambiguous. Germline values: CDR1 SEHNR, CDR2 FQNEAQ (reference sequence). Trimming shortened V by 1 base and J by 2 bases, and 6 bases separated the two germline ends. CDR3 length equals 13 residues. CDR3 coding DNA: TGTGCCAGCAGCTTAGACTCAGCCTACGAGCAGTACTTC. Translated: CASSLDSAYEQYF.

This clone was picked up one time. CDR3 loop: CASRTAGTAEAFF. CDR3 sequence (DNA): TGTGCCAGCAGAACGGCCGGGACAGCGGAAGCTTTCTTT. V and J are TRBV7-2 and TRBJ1-1; 7 nucleotides line up with TRBD1. The CDR3 is made up of 13 amino acids. Losses at the gene ends were 6 bases for V and 8 bases for J; bases not matched to a gene: 9. CDR1 and CDR2 from the germline V gene are SGHTA and FQGNSA.

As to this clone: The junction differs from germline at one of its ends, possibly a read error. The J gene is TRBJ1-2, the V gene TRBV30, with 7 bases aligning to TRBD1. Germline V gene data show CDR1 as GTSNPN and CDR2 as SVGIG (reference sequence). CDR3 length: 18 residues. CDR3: CAWSPTGQIISPTMATAF. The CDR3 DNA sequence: TGTGCCTGGAGTCCCACGGGACAGATAATAAGCCCTACTATGGCTACGGCCTTC.

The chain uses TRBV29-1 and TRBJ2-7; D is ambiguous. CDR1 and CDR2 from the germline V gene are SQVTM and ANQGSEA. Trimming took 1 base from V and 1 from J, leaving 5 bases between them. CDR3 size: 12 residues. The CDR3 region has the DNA TGCAGCGTTGAAGGGCAGTCCTACGAGCAGTACTTC. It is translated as CSVEGQSYEQYF.

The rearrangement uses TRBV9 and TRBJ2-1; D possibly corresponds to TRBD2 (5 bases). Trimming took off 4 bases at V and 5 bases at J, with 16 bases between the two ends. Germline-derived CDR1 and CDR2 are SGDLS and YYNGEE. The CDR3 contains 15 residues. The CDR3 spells CASSIAASRNNEQFF. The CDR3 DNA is TGTGCCAGCAGCATCGCCGCTAGCCGCAACAATGAGCAGTTCTTC. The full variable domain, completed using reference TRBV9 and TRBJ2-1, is DSGVTQTPKHLITATGQRVTLRCSPRSGDLSVYWYQQSLDQGLQFLIQYYNGEERAKGNILERFSAQQFPDLHSELNLSSLELGDSALYFCASSIAASRNNEQFFGPGTRLTVL.

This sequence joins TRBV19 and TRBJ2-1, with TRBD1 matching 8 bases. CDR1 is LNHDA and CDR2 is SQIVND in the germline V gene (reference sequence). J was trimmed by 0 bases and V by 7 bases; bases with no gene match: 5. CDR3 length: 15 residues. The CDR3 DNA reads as TGTGCCAGTACCATAACAGGGGGCTCCTACAATGAGCAGTTCTTC. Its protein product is CASTITGGSYNEQFF.

The CDR3 bases are TGCGCCAGCAGCTTGCTAGGGAACACTGAAGCTTTCTTT. Encoded protein: CASSLLGNTEAFF. The V gene is TRBV5-1, the J gene TRBJ1-1; D ambiguous. CDR1 is SGHRS and CDR2 is YFSETQ in the germline V gene. This CDR3 has 13 amino acids. V was trimmed by 1 base and J by 1 base, leaving 5 bases between them.

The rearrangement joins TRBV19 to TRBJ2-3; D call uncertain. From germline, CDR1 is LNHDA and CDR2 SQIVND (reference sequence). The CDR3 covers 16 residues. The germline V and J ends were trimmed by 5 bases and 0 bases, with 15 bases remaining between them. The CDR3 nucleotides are TGTGCCAGTAGTCTTATGAGCGTCTCTAGCACAGATACGCAGTATTTT. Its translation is CASSLMSVSSTDTQYF.

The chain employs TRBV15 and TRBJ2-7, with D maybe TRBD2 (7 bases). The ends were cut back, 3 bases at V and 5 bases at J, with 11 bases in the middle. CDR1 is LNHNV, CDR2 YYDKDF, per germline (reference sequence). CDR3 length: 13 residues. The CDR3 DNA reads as TGTGCCACCAGCAGGGGAGGGGGGGACGAGCAGTACTTC. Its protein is CATSRGGGDEQYF.

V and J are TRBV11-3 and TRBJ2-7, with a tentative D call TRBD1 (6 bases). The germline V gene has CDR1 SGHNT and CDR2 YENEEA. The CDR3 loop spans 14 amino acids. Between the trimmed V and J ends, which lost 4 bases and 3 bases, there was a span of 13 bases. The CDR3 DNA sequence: TGTGCCAGCAGCTCCCTGATAGGGGGCTACGAGCAGTACTTC. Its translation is CASSSLIGGYEQYF.

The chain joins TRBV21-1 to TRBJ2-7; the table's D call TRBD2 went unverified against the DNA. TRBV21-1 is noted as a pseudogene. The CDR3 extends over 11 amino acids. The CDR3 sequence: CASSSCYEQYF. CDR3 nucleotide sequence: TGTGCCAGCAGCTCCTGCTACGAGCAGTACTTC.

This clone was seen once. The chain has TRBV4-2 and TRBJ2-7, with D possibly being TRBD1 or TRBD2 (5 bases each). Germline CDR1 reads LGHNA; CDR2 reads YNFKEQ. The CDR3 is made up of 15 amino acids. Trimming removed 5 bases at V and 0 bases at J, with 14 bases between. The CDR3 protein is CASSSLEGSSYEQYF. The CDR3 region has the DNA TGTGCCAGCAGCTCATTAGAGGGGAGCTCCTACGAGCAGTACTTC.

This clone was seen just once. The CDR3 DNA sequence: TGTGCCAGTAGTATCGGCCTTAAGGAAGAAAAACTGTTTTTT. Protein sequence: CASSIGLKEEKLFF. The gene calls are TRBV19 and TRBJ1-4, with D unclear. V gave up 3 bases and J gave up 8 bases, with 13 bases separating them. CDR1 is LNHDA, CDR2 SQIVND, per germline (reference sequence). The CDR3 is 14 amino acids.